The 16 T cell receptor beta chains reported below all come from one sample, sequenced in a study of a mutant IDH1 vaccine in newly diagnosed glioma. Indicated time point: week 35, safety follow-up. A 20-mer mutant IDH1 peptide at 300 ug was injected subcutaneously with topical imiquimod. TCRdb keeps only in-frame clones here, not all; method: immunoSEQ multiplex PCR. The sample lists tens of thousands of clones; roughly 81% were seen once. What these receptors recognize is not known. This material consisted of PBMCs, taken from a glioma patient whose treatment included an IDH1 peptide vaccine. The receptors stem from a man aged 35-49 years with glioma.

This clone has only one observation. This rearrangement joins TRBV19 to TRBJ1-5; D is ambiguous. V gave up 3 bases and J gave up 1 base, with 10 bases separating them. The CDR3 has 15 amino acids. Germline V CDR1 and CDR2: LNHDA, SQIVND (reference sequence). The CDR3 DNA is TGTGCCAGTAGTATGCAGACAATAAGCAATCAGCCCCAGCATTTT. This codes for CASSMQTISNQPQHF.

The chain couples TRBV29-1 to TRBJ2-5; 8 bases match TRBD1. Germline trimming cut 4 bases from V and 4 bases from J; bases unmatched to any gene: 11. The CDR3 contains 15 residues. CDR1 and CDR2 (germline): SQVTM, ANQGSEA. The CDR3 bases are TGCAGCGTTGGGGGTCCTGGCAGGGGGCTAGAGACCCAGTACTTC. This encodes CSVGGPGRGLETQYF.

The gene calls are TRBV7-2 and TRBJ1-4; TRBD1 is a possible D gene (6 bases). V was trimmed by 5 bases and J by 8 bases, leaving 15 bases between them. Germline values: CDR1 SGHTA, CDR2 FQGNSA. This CDR3 spans 14 amino acids. CDR3 amino acids: CASSVTGLWEKLFF. DNA of the CDR3: TGTGCCAGCAGCGTCACAGGGCTGTGGGAAAAACTGTTTTTT.

The chain employs TRBV25-1 and TRBJ1-1, with TRBD1 identical over 11 bases. The CDR3 spans 16 residues. Germline V CDR1 and CDR2: MGHDK, SYGVNS. Trimming at V came to 3 bases and at J to 7 bases, leaving 10 bases not matched to a gene. CDR3 coding DNA: TGTGCCAGCAGTGATCTTTGGACAGGGGGCAAGATTGAAGCTTTCTTT. It translates to CASSDLWTGGKIEAFF.

This rearrangement joins TRBV5-4 to TRBJ2-1, with D unresolved. The V end was cut by 0 bases, the J end by 0 bases, with 10 bases between. This CDR3 has 16 amino acids. Per germline, CDR1 SGHNT and CDR2 YYREEE (reference sequence). CDR3 loop: CASSLEGRSSYNEQFF. Written as DNA, the CDR3 is TGTGCCAGCAGCTTGGAAGGGCGATCCTCCTACAATGAGCAGTTCTTC.

This clone was seen more than once but under ten times. The rearrangement joins TRBV4-2 to TRBJ1-4, with D perhaps TRBD1 (5 bases). The germline V and J ends were trimmed by 3 bases and 10 bases, with 21 bases remaining between them. CDR1 LGHNA and CDR2 YNFKEQ come from the germline V gene. There are 16 residues in the CDR3. This CDR3 is CASSQMHSGARGKLFF. The CDR3 DNA reads TGTGCCAGCAGCCAGATGCACAGTGGGGCGAGAGGAAAACTGTTTTTT.

The gene calls are TRBV6-1 and TRBJ1-5, with D maybe TRBD1 (6 bases). The length of the CDR3 is 17 residues. Germline CDR1 MNHNS, CDR2 SASEGT. V lost 2 bases and J lost 1, with 15 bases in between. The CDR3 coding sequence is TGTGCCAGCAGTGAAAGGGAGACAGGTTTAAGCAATCAGCCCCAGCATTTT. This translates into CASSERETGLSNQPQHF.

The table lists this clone with a few counts. V and J are TRBV9 and TRBJ1-1; 10 bases agree with TRBD1. After removal of 0 bases from V and 4 bases from J, the junction contained 6 bases not matched to a gene. The length of the CDR3 is 16 residues. In germline, CDR1 is SGDLS, CDR2 YYNGEE. The CDR3 is CASSVEWTGGLTEAFF. CDR3 nucleotide sequence: TGTGCCAGCAGCGTAGAATGGACAGGGGGACTCACTGAAGCTTTCTTT.

The rearrangement uses TRBV4-3 and TRBJ2-2, with D perhaps TRBD1 (5 bases). Germline-derived CDR1 and CDR2 are LGHNA and YSLEER. The CDR3 covers 13 residues. Deletions cut 0 bases from V and 7 bases from J, with 6 bases between. The DNA for the CDR3 is TGCGCCAGCAGCCAAGACAGGGTCGGGGAGCTGTTTTTT. Translated, it gives CASSQDRVGELFF.

This chain connects TRBV10-3 to TRBJ2-7; 8 bases fit TRBD1. The CDR3 spans 14 residues. Germline V CDR1 and CDR2: ENHRY, SYGVKD. V lost 0 bases to trimming and J lost 3 bases; unmatched junction nucleotides: 1. The CDR3 coding sequence is TGTGCCATCAGTGAGTCGGGGACAGGCTACGAGCAGTACTTC. It codes for CAISESGTGYEQYF.

The chain joins TRBV5-5 to TRBJ2-7; tentatively, D is TRBD1 (5 bases). The length of the CDR3 is 16 residues. Germline loops: CDR1 SGHKS, CDR2 YYEKEE (reference sequence). V was clipped by 4 bases and J by 3 bases, with 20 bases between them. In nucleotides, the CDR3 is TGTGCCAGCAGCCAGGCTGGGGCAGCTGGGTACTACGAGCAGTACTTC. This gives the protein CASSQAGAAGYYEQYF.

The genes are TRBV7-9 and TRBJ1-5; 8 positions agree with TRBD1. CDR3 size: 16 residues. The germline gives CDR1 SEHNR, CDR2 FQNEAQ (reference sequence). V dropped 4 bases and J dropped 5; count of bases not matched to a gene: 10. DNA of the CDR3: TGTGCCAGCAGCTCAGGGGGCAGGATAGAAGATCAGCCCCAGCATTTT. Its protein is CASSSGGRIEDQPQHF.

The rearrangement joins TRBV4-2 to TRBJ1-1; no clear D. Germline V lookup: CDR1 LGHNA, CDR2 YNFKEQ. V was trimmed by 0 bases and J by 0 bases, leaving 5 bases between them. The CDR3 spans 14 residues. The CDR3 coding sequence is TGTGCCAGCAGCCAAGATTGGGTGAACACTGAAGCTTTCTTT. It codes for CASSQDWVNTEAFF.

The gene calls are TRBV15 and TRBJ2-5, with 11 bases fitting TRBD1. J lost 4 bases, V lost 1 base, and 2 bases had no gene match. The CDR3 contains 15 residues. Germline CDR1 reads LNHNV; CDR2 reads YYDKDF (reference sequence). This CDR3 reads CATSRGTGGAETQYF. The CDR3 DNA sequence: TGTGCCACCAGCAGAGGGACAGGGGGCGCAGAGACCCAGTACTTC.

The V and J genes are TRBV5-4 and TRBJ2-7, with 9 nucleotides matching TRBD2. This CDR3 is built from 16 residues. Germline V lookup: CDR1 SGHNT, CDR2 YYREEE (reference sequence). V gave up 1 base and J gave up 2 bases; unmatched junction bases: 7. CDR3 loop: CASSLWSSGSAYEQYF. CDR3 in DNA: TGTGCCAGCAGCTTGTGGAGTAGCGGGAGCGCCTACGAGCAGTACTTC.

This chain joins TRBV10-3 and TRBJ1-1, with TRBD1 matching over 9 bases. The V gene's germline CDR1 is ENHRY and CDR2 SYGVKD. Unmatched junction bases numbered 13, after V lost 4 bases and J lost 4 bases. The CDR3 is 17 residues long. The CDR3 here is CAISGGTGNFTSTEAFF. DNA for the CDR3: TGTGCCATCAGTGGTGGGACAGGGAATTTTACGAGCACTGAAGCTTTCTTT.